This entry lists 20 T cell receptor beta chains sequenced from one sample in a study of beta chain features in type 1 diabetes. Sequenced material consisted of expressed TCRB transcripts (all of the isolated RNA was reverse transcribed). TCRdb keeps only in-frame clones here, not all; method: immunoSEQ multiplex PCR. The sample includes 200,000 to 250,000 clones, around an eighth of them seen just once. Sequenced input: naive CD4+ T cells from blood. Receptors were obtained from a woman aged 40 to 50 in good health.

This clone was seen a single time. V and J are TRBV6-5 and TRBJ1-2; D ambiguous. Germline CDR1 and CDR2: MNHEY and SVGAGI. Trimming removed 5 bases at V and 0 bases at J, with 13 bases between. The CDR3 extends over 15 amino acids. The CDR3 DNA reads TGTGCCAGCAGTCGACCCGACGGAGCTAACTATGGCTACACCTTC. This encodes CASSRPDGANYGYTF.

This clone was detected a few times. The chain joins TRBV7-2 to TRBJ2-1, with unresolved D. Trimming took 4 bases from V and 0 from J, leaving 13 bases between them. The CDR3 length is 16 residues. The germline CDR1 and CDR2 sequences are SGHTA and FQGNSA. The CDR3 spells CASSSSRWSSYNEQFF. CDR3 DNA sequence: TGTGCCAGCAGCTCCTCTCGTTGGAGCTCCTACAATGAGCAGTTCTTC.

This clone showed up just a few times. CDR3 sequence (DNA): TGCGCCAGCCGTAGCGGGGGGGCCAAAGAGACCCAGTACTTC. It translates to CASRSGGAKETQYF. The V and J genes are TRBV23-1 and TRBJ2-5, with 11 bases lining up with TRBD2. TRBV23-1 counts as an open reading frame of uncertain function. The length of the CDR3 is 14 residues. V shed 8 bases and J 3 bases; nucleotides not matched to a gene: 5.

This chain joins TRBV7-2 and TRBJ2-7; a possible D gene is TRBD2 (5 bases). The germline V gene has CDR1 SGHTA and CDR2 FQGNSA. CDR3 length equals 13 residues. Trimming stripped 5 bases from V and 3 bases from J, with 11 bases between. This chain's CDR3 is CASSDSAIYEQYF. Written as DNA, the CDR3 is TGTGCCAGCAGCGATAGCGCAATCTACGAGCAGTACTTC. The full variable domain, rest sourced from reference TRBV7-2 and TRBJ2-7, is GAGVSQSPSNKVTEKGKDVELRCDPISGHTALYWYRQSLGQGLEFLIYFQGNSAPDKSGLPSDRFSAERTGGSVSTLTIQRTQQEDSAVYLCASSDSAIYEQYFGPGTRLTVT.

This chain uses TRBV5-4 with TRBJ1-1, with D perhaps matching TRBD1 (5 bases). CDR3 length equals 15 residues. Germline V gene data show CDR1 as SGHNT and CDR2 as YYREEE (reference sequence). V lost 0 bases to trimming and J lost 5 bases, with 14 bases between them. The CDR3 loop reads CASSLEGPRGTEAFF. CDR3 DNA sequence: TGTGCCAGCAGCTTGGAGGGCCCGCGGGGGACTGAAGCTTTCTTT.

The DNA for the CDR3 is TGCAGCGTGAGGGGCGGCGGGGCAGATCAGCCCCAGCATTTT. Amino acid sequence: CSVRGGGADQPQHF. The V call is TRBV29-1, the J call TRBJ1-5; perhaps TRBD1 as D (5 bases). The germline V gene has CDR1 SQVTM and CDR2 ANQGSEA. Trimming took off 6 bases at V and 5 bases at J, with 17 bases between the two ends. CDR3 size: 14 residues.

This clone appeared a few times. This chain uses TRBV27 with TRBJ1-2; 7 positions agree with TRBD1. The V and J ends lost 6 bases and 8 bases, in that order; junction bases with no gene match: 12. Germline-derived CDR1 and CDR2 are MNHEY and SMNVEV (reference sequence). CDR3 length: 14 residues. The CDR3 nucleotides read TGTGCCAGCAGCCTGACAGGGTTTTTCTTAGGCTACACCTTC. Its translation: CASSLTGFFLGYTF.

The chain recombines TRBV6-4 with TRBJ1-6; D not certain. This CDR3 region has 15 residues. CDR1 MRHNA and CDR2 SNTAGT come from the germline V gene. The V end lost 4 bases, the J end lost 3 bases, and 10 bases lay between the germline ends. CDR3 bases: TGTGCCAGCAGTGCCGAAGCCGTCTATAATTCACCCCTCCACTTT. Translation: CASSAEAVYNSPLHF.

This clone has ten or more counts. The chain combines TRBV9 with TRBJ2-7; perhaps TRBD1 as D (6 bases). The V gene's germline CDR1 is SGDLS and CDR2 YYNGEE. Trimming stripped 3 bases from V and 2 bases from J, with 9 bases between. The CDR3 is made up of 13 amino acids. The CDR3 DNA follows: TGTGCCAGCAGCGGGGGGCCCACCTACGAGCAGTACTTC. It yields the protein CASSGGPTYEQYF.

The chain couples TRBV29-1 to TRBJ2-5; D is perhaps TRBD1 (5 bases). Germline V CDR1 and CDR2: SQVTM, ANQGSEA. The CDR3 spans 14 residues. Trimming left V 1 base short and J 3 bases short, with 12 bases between. The CDR3 spells CSVEVGASKETQYF. The CDR3 DNA sequence: TGCAGCGTTGAAGTTGGGGCCAGTAAAGAGACCCAGTACTTC.

CDR3 region: CAISNTPGGGNQPQHF. The CDR3 DNA is TGTGCCATCAGTAACACCCCAGGGGGCGGCAATCAGCCCCAGCATTTT. The chain links TRBV10-3 to TRBJ1-5; 8 positions match TRBD1. This CDR3 is built from 16 residues. V trimming: 5 bases; J trimming: 2 bases; junction bases outside the gene matches: 8. Germline CDR1 and CDR2: ENHRY and SYGVKD.

This clone showed up many times. The chain links TRBV7-9 to TRBJ2-5; a possible D gene is TRBD2 (5 bases). The CDR3 spans 14 residues. V dropped 5 bases and J dropped 5 bases, with 15 bases sitting between them. Germline values: CDR1 SEHNR, CDR2 FQNEAQ (reference sequence). The CDR3 loop reads CASSAGLGGETQYF. CDR3 in DNA: TGTGCCAGCAGCGCAGGACTGGGTGGGGAGACCCAGTACTTC.

This clone was counted a few times. CDR3 sequence (DNA): TGTGCCAGCAGCGTGGAAGGGGTCCAGGCGGATACGCAGTATTTT. Translation: CASSVEGVQADTQYF. This sequence joins TRBV7-8 and TRBJ2-3; D may be TRBD1 (5 bases). The V end was cut by 5 bases, the J end by 6 bases, with 18 bases between. This CDR3 has 15 residues. Germline V gene sequence: CDR1 SGHVS, CDR2 FQNEAQ.

This clone turned up a few times. The chain uses TRBV5-6 and TRBJ1-5, with D unclear. The germline V gene encodes CDR1 SGHDT and CDR2 YYEEEE. The CDR3 is 14 amino acids. Trimming cost V 9 bases and J 1 base, with 14 bases left between them. Here the CDR3 reads CATPGFGSNQPQHF. The CDR3 DNA follows: TGTGCCACTCCGGGGTTTGGGAGCAATCAGCCCCAGCATTTT.

The chain employs TRBV11-2 and TRBJ2-5; D call uncertain. This CDR3 contains 15 residues. CDR1 SGHAT and CDR2 FQNNGV come from the germline V gene. The V and J ends lost 0 bases and 3 bases respectively, with 11 bases between them. The CDR3 reads CASSLEYYREETQYF. CDR3 coding DNA: TGTGCCAGCAGCTTAGAGTACTACCGGGAAGAGACCCAGTACTTC. Drawing the rest from reference TRBV11-2 and TRBJ2-5, the complete variable domain is EAGVAQSPRYKIIEKRQSVAFWCNPISGHATLYWYQQILGQGPKLLIQFQNNGVVDDSQLPKDRFSAERLKGVDSTLKIQPAKLEDSAVYLCASSLEYYREETQYFGPGTRLLVL.

This clone showed up just a few times. This chain uses TRBV5-1 with TRBJ2-1, with 8 bases that match TRBD2. There are 16 residues in the CDR3. V lost 0 bases and J lost 7; bases outside the gene matches: 9. Germline V gene sequence: CDR1 SGHRS, CDR2 YFSETQ. CDR3 loop: CASSLGGLGLWNEQFF. For the CDR3, the DNA is TGCGCCAGCAGCTTGGGGGGACTAGGTCTATGGAATGAGCAGTTCTTC.

The chain is built from TRBV7-9 and TRBJ1-2; 8 bases fit TRBD1. The V gene end was trimmed by 1 base and the J gene end by 6 bases; junction bases not matched to a gene: 7. The CDR3 loop spans 15 amino acids. CDR1 and CDR2 from the germline V gene are SEHNR and FQNEAQ (reference sequence). The CDR3 here is CASSLDSRGLDGYTF. For the CDR3, the DNA is TGTGCCAGCAGCTTAGACAGCAGGGGGCTCGATGGCTACACCTTC. The complete variable domain, with remaining parts taken from reference TRBV7-9 and TRBJ1-2, reads DTGVSQNPRHKITKRGQNVTFRCDPISEHNRLYWYRQTLGQGPEFLTYFQNEAQLEKSRLLSDRFSAERPKGSFSTLEIQRTEQGDSAMYLCASSLDSRGLDGYTFGSGTRLTVV.

This clone was found once. This chain joins TRBV27 and TRBJ1-4; D gene ambiguous. Germline-derived CDR1 and CDR2 are MNHEY and SMNVEV (reference sequence). V lost 2 bases and J lost 6, with 16 bases in between. CDR3 length: 16 residues. The CDR3 coding sequence is TGTGCCAGCAGTTTAGTGAGGAGAGGGAAAGATGAAAAACTGTTTTTT. This translates into CASSLVRRGKDEKLFF.

This clone was observed a few times. The chain is built from TRBV5-1 and TRBJ2-7, with TRBD1 identical over 8 bases. Germline V gives CDR1 SGHRS, CDR2 YFSETQ. V gave up 1 base and J gave up 4 bases; unmatched junction bases: 7. This CDR3 is 15 amino acids long. The CDR3 nucleotides are TGCGCCAGCAGCTTGCAGGGGGCGAAAACGTACGAGCAGTACTTC. This encodes CASSLQGAKTYEQYF. Based on the CDR3 plus reference TRBV5-1 and TRBJ2-7, the full variable domain is KAGVTQTPRYLIKTRGQQVTLSCSPISGHRSVSWYQQTPGQGLQFLFEYFSETQRNKGNFPGRFSGRQFSNSRSEMNVSTLELGDSALYLCASSLQGAKTYEQYFGPGTRLTVT.

This clone was picked up a small number of times. The rearrangement uses TRBV7-9 and TRBJ1-1; possibly TRBD1 for D (6 bases). V was cut by 5 bases and J by 3 bases, with 16 bases left in between. CDR3 length: 15 amino acids. CDR1 is SEHNR, CDR2 FQNEAQ, per germline (reference sequence). As DNA, the CDR3 is TGTGCCAGCAGCACCGGTAGGACAGACGACACTGAAGCTTTCTTT. It yields the protein CASSTGRTDDTEAFF. Full variable domain (missing parts from reference TRBV7-9 and TRBJ1-1): DTGVSQNPRHKITKRGQNVTFRCDPISEHNRLYWYRQTLGQGPEFLTYFQNEAQLEKSRLLSDRFSAERPKGSFSTLEIQRTEQGDSAMYLCASSTGRTDDTEAFFGQGTRLTVV.